Included here is one TCR beta chain sequence, with context. In the original processing: Reference gene primers were amplified, and this amplification served to estimate nucleated cell counts. The table came from immunoSEQ multiplex PCR; TCRdb's copy has only in-frame clones and leaves some out. V and J calls and clone size are given by that table; D and trimming were obtained from the DNA. The data contain around 200,000 clones, around 85% of them singletons. The CDR3 length is 13 residues. Trimming pared 6 bases from V and 4 bases from J, leaving 9 bases between. Looked up from germline, CDR1 is MDHEN and CDR2 is SYDVKM. The data are from a study of blood T cell repertoires in COVID-19. Study details: The United States, Italy and Spain supplied acute and convalescent COVID-19 samples. The analysed material was cDNA or gDNA that came from T cells, B-cell-depleted T cells, or PBMCs.

The clonotype comes from a man aged 25 to 40 with acute or convalescent COVID-19. This chain joins TRBV28 and TRBJ2-2; D is ambiguous. The sample was peripheral blood. The CDR3 is CASRPAGTGELFF. CDR3 nucleotides: TGTGCCAGCAGACCCGCCGGCACCGGGGAGCTGTTTTTT.